The rows below give T cell receptor beta chains drawn from one sample of a study of somatic mutations in cytotoxic T cells in rheumatoid arthritis. Libraries were prepared by immunoSEQ multiplex PCR; TCRdb keeps only in-frame clonotypes and omits some of them. The sample includes some 18,000 clones, approximately 80% of them seen just once. Sequencing was done on a sample of CD8+ T cells sorted from blood. Source of these receptors: an adult with rheumatoid arthritis. The CDR3 runs from the conserved cysteine through the conserved F or W. A D gene is named only where the DNA matches it firmly. Rows may omit the clone size; those that give it use once, few, many or a size class.

TRBV5-1	.	TRBJ1-4	TRBD1	CASSLESGTANEKLFF	TGCGCCAGCAGCTTGGAATCTGGGACAGCTAATGAAAAACTGTTTTTT
TRBV14	.	TRBJ2-7	.	CASSQYRGSSYEQYF	TGTGCCAGCAGCCAATATAGGGGGAGCTCCTACGAGCAGTACTTC
TRBV6-5	large	TRBJ2-2	.	CASSLNSGELFF	TGTGCCAGCAGCCTCAATTCCGGGGAGCTGTTTTTT
TRBV7-8	.	TRBJ2-2	.	CASSLVSRLRRSGVDGELFF	TGTGCCAGCAGCTTAGTAAGTAGGCTACGACGGTCTGGAGTCGACGGGGAGCTGTTTTTT
TRBV7-9	.	TRBJ2-3	.	CASSSTGESTDTQYF	TGTGCCAGCAGTTCAACGGGCGAAAGCACAGATACGCAGTATTTT
TRBV6-1	.	TRBJ2-7	.	CASSEGDYYEQYF	TGTGCCAGCAGTGAAGGTGATTACTACGAGCAGTACTTC
TRBV9	few	TRBJ2-1	TRBD2	CASSIGLAVVEQFF	TGTGCCAGCAGCATTGGGCTAGCGGTAGTCGAGCAGTTCTTC
TRBV6-5	.	TRBJ2-1	.	CASSYRPDSINEQFF	TGTGCCAGCAGTTATCGCCCCGACTCTATCAATGAGCAGTTCTTC
TRBV6-1	.	TRBJ1-4	TRBD1	CASSEVQDRVGEKLFF	TGTGCCAGCAGTGAAGTTCAGGACAGGGTTGGTGAAAAACTGTTTTTT
TRBV19	.	TRBJ1-5	TRBD1	CASVAGGRQPQHF	TGTGCCAGTGTCGCAGGGGGCCGACAGCCCCAGCATTTT
TRBV19	.	TRBJ2-7	TRBD2	CASSIGLGSYEQYF	TGTGCCAGTAGTATCGGACTAGGCAGTTACGAGCAGTACTTC
TRBV14	.	TRBJ2-1	.	CASSQDREWYNEQFF	TGTGCCAGCAGCCAAGATCGGGAGTGGTACAATGAGCAGTTCTTC
TRBV4-1	.	TRBJ1-1	.	CASSQEGPRNTEAFF	TGCGCCAGCAGCCAAGAAGGGCCCCGGAACACTGAAGCTTTCTTT
TRBV7-9	.	TRBJ2-4	.	CASSSTPTGFSKNIQYF	TGTGCCAGCAGCTCAACTCCAACAGGGTTTTCCAAAAACATTCAGTACTTC